The clone carrying this T cell receptor (beta chain) was seen a few times. Its antigen is currently unknown. The source of the sample is a study of metastatic and nonmetastatic thyroid tumors. The CDR3 is made up of 13 amino acids. V lost 7 bases and J 11 bases, leaving 18 bases between the germline ends. Germline V gene lookup returns CDR1 MDHEN and CDR2 SYDVKM. The study's findings and limits: Across blood and tumor, TCR beta diversity in malignant thyroid tumors was reportedly significantly higher than in benign nodules.

Every patient underwent thyroid surgery untreated. As processed by the authors: Building a distant-metastasis classifier for papillary thyroid cancer drew on CDR3 differences across clinicopathological groups. TCRdb reprocessed the PCR reads using MiXCR. TCRdb's processing, not the authors' own work, is the source of the V and J calls. The sample carries some 40,000 clones, roughly a sixth recorded once. The chain is built from TRBV28 and TRBJ1-5; a weak D match, TRBD1 (5 bases). The TCR sequence derives from a female donor with papillary thyroid cancer or a benign thyroid nodule (not recorded which). Some clones in this sample may be carry-over from other donors' samples. Sequenced sample: blood. CDR3 sequence (DNA): TGTGCCAGCACCCCCGGGACCGTCCTGTCCCAGCATTTT. Amino acid sequence: CASTPGTVLSQHF.